The text below deals with one TCR beta chain. This specimen comes from a study of Ad26.COV2.S vaccination and SARS-CoV-2 variants. Sequenced by immunoSEQ multiplex PCR; TCRdb stores in-frame clones only, minus some. The table has around 450,000 clones, 89% seen once. Regarding treatment: some 20 received Ad26.COV2.S at low or high dose, single or two shots; roughly five received placebo; per-sample allocation not given. Each sample was drawn 63 days after the first injection (of vaccine or placebo). The receptor's source is a person between 18 and 65 years old who received the Ad26.COV2.S COVID-19 vaccine or a placebo. The input for sequencing was peripheral blood, taken in a trial of Ad26.COV2.S vaccine versus placebo.

The CDR3: CASSLSWSSYEQYF. The CDR3 nucleotides are TGTGCCAGCAGCTTGAGCTGGAGCTCCTACGAGCAGTACTTC. The rearrangement links TRBV5-4 to TRBJ2-7; D unclear. The CDR3 runs to 14 residues. Trimming removed 1 base at V and 0 bases at J, with 8 bases between. The germline V gene has CDR1 SGHNT and CDR2 YYREEE (reference sequence).